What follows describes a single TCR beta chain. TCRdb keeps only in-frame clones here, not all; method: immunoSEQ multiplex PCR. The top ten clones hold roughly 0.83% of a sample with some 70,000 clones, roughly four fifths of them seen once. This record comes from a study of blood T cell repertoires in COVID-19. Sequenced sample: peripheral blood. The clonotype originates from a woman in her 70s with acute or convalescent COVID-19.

The CDR3 DNA reads TGTGCCTGGAGTACATTACGGGACAGGTTTCAGCCCCAGCATTTT. It translates to CAWSTLRDRFQPQHF. The chain recombines TRBV30 with TRBJ1-5, with 8 bases matching TRBD1. V was pared by 2 bases and J by 6 bases, with 9 bases of the junction left unmatched. Germline CDR1 and CDR2: GTSNPN and SVGIG (reference sequence). There are 15 residues in the CDR3.